One T cell receptor (beta chain) is described in this entry. This sample stems from a study of control samples from healthy donors and cancer patients. Produced via immunoSEQ multiplex PCR; TCRdb's table is partial and in-frame only. The data show 70,000 to 95,000 clones, approximately 90% seen once. This CDR3 spans 12 amino acids. The V end was cut by 1 base, the J end by 7 bases, with 7 bases between. Per germline, CDR1 SEHNR and CDR2 FQNEAQ (reference sequence). The chain joins TRBV7-9 to TRBJ1-2, with unresolved D. Sequenced sample: blood. This TCR derives from a woman in her twenties or thirties in good health. The CDR3 sequence is CASSLESGGYTF. CDR3 DNA: TGTGCCAGCAGCTTAGAGTCGGGTGGCTACACCTTC.